Following are 21 T cell receptor beta chains from one sample sequenced in a study of blood T cell repertoires in COVID-19. Method: immunoSEQ multiplex PCR; TCRdb's copy keeps in-frame clones and lacks some. The data show around 120,000 clones, 85% to 90% seen once. The sequenced sample consisted of peripheral blood. These receptors came from a woman in her 70s with acute or convalescent COVID-19.

The CDR3 DNA reads as TGTGCCATCAGTGAGTCGGGGACAGGGACGAGGGAGACCCAGTACTTC. This sequence encodes CAISESGTGTRETQYF. V gene TRBV10-3 combines with J gene TRBJ2-5, with 9 positions matching TRBD1. V gave up 0 bases and J gave up 5 bases; unmatched junction bases: 7. The CDR3 runs 16 residues. Germline CDR1 ENHRY, CDR2 SYGVKD.

The chain couples TRBV29-1 to TRBJ1-2; 7 nucleotides line up with TRBD1. The CDR3 is made up of 12 amino acids. Trimming at V came to 7 bases and at J to 8 bases, leaving 10 bases not matched to a gene. Germline assignment: CDR1 SQVTM and CDR2 ANQGSEA. The DNA for the CDR3 is TGCAGCGCTACGGGACAGAAAGTGGGCTACACCTTC. Amino acid sequence: CSATGQKVGYTF.

The V and J genes are TRBV18 and TRBJ1-2, with D perhaps TRBD1 (5 bases). Germline assignment: CDR1 KGHSH and CDR2 LQKENI. V gave up 2 bases and J gave up 0 bases, with 7 bases separating them. There are 14 residues in the CDR3. The CDR3 nucleotides are TGTGCCAGCTCACCAGGGACTACTAACTATGGCTACACCTTC. Translated, it gives CASSPGTTNYGYTF.

J is TRBJ1-1 and V is TRBV29-1; possibly TRBD1 for D (5 bases). From germline, CDR1 is SQVTM and CDR2 ANQGSEA. Deletions cut 2 bases from V and 2 bases from J, with 15 bases between. The CDR3 is 15 amino acids. The CDR3 nucleotides are TGCAGCGTTGAACTGTCAGGGCCTGCCAACACTGAAGCTTTCTTT. Amino acid sequence: CSVELSGPANTEAFF.

The rearrangement joins TRBV30 to TRBJ2-2; TRBD2 agrees at 14 bases. Germline assignment: CDR1 GTSNPN and CDR2 SVGIG (reference sequence). The CDR3 spans 17 residues. The ends lost 6 bases at V and 4 bases at J; junction bases unmatched: 10. The CDR3 bases are TGTGCCTGCGACAGTGGAGGACTAGCGGGGGGCACCGGGGAGCTGTTTTTT. Translating it yields CACDSGGLAGGTGELFF.

The gene calls are TRBV7-3 and TRBJ1-1; TRBD1 matches 8 bases. The J segment lost 9 bases and the V segment lost 5 bases, leaving 5 bases of the junction unmatched. This CDR3 is built from 12 residues. CDR1 is SGHTA, CDR2 FQGTGA, per germline. CDR3 region: CASSINRGKAFF. CDR3 DNA: TGTGCCAGCAGCATCAACAGGGGGAAAGCTTTCTTT.

The CDR3 nucleotides read TGTGCCACCAGCAGAGATCTGGGTCGGGCCGGGGAGCTGTTTTTT. Amino acid sequence: CATSRDLGRAGELFF. V usage is TRBV15 and J usage is TRBJ2-2; the D is unclear. V lost 0 bases to trimming and J lost 6 bases, with 11 bases between them. The CDR3 sequence is 15 residues long. The germline V gene encodes CDR1 LNHNV and CDR2 YYDKDF (reference sequence).

J is TRBJ1-6 and V is TRBV5-1; tentative D call: TRBD1 (5 bases). The germline V gene encodes CDR1 SGHRS and CDR2 YFSETQ. The CDR3 totals 14 residues. The V end was cut by 4 bases, the J end by 6 bases, with 11 bases between. The CDR3 region is CASSTGQANSPLHF. The CDR3 DNA sequence: TGCGCCAGCAGCACCGGACAAGCTAATTCACCCCTCCACTTT.

The genes are TRBV24-1 and TRBJ1-5; 7 bases are shared with TRBD1. This CDR3 is built from 15 residues. The J segment lost 2 bases and the V segment lost 4 bases, leaving 4 bases of the junction unmatched. CDR1 KGHDR and CDR2 SFDVKD come from the germline V gene. CDR3 loop: CATSEAGGGNQPQHF. The CDR3 DNA reads as TGTGCCACCAGTGAGGCAGGGGGAGGCAATCAGCCCCAGCATTTT.

The chain employs TRBV12-3 or TRBV12-4 and TRBJ1-2; a weak D match, TRBD1 (5 bases). V was shortened by 5 bases and J by 6 bases, with 7 bases between the two germline ends. The CDR3 has 11 residues. CDR3 coding DNA: TGTGCCAGCAGTCCAGGGAATGGCTACACCTTC. It translates to CASSPGNGYTF.

The V call is TRBV9, the J call TRBJ2-5, with 8 bases that match TRBD2. Trimming took 0 bases from V and 1 from J; bases not matched to a gene: 5. The CDR3 extends over 16 amino acids. Germline V lookup: CDR1 SGDLS, CDR2 YYNGEE. CDR3 loop: CASSVGRGATQETQYF. The CDR3 coding sequence is TGTGCCAGCAGCGTAGGGCGGGGGGCCACCCAAGAGACCCAGTACTTC. The complete variable domain, with remaining parts taken from reference TRBV9 and TRBJ2-5, reads DSGVTQTPKHLITATGQRVTLRCSPRSGDLSVYWYQQSLDQGLQFLIQYYNGEERAKGNILERFSAQQFPDLHSELNLSSLELGDSALYFCASSVGRGATQETQYFGPGTRLLVL.

V gene TRBV7-9 combines with J gene TRBJ1-2; D gene unclear. Trimming took 6 bases from V and 3 from J, leaving 8 bases between them. Germline loops: CDR1 SEHNR, CDR2 FQNEAQ (reference sequence). The CDR3 has 12 amino acids. The CDR3 here is CASSPLYYGYTF. The DNA for the CDR3 is TGTGCCAGCAGTCCGCTATACTATGGCTACACCTTC.

The chain combines TRBV10-2 with TRBJ2-7; a weak D match, TRBD1 (5 bases). The CDR3 is 13 amino acids. V shed 6 bases and J shed 0 bases, with 9 bases lying between them. From germline, CDR1 is WSHSY and CDR2 SAAADI. The CDR3 loop is CASRSGLSYEQYF. DNA of the CDR3: TGCGCCAGCAGGTCAGGGCTCTCCTACGAGCAGTACTTC.

As for this clone: Compared with germline, one end of the junction differs, possibly owing to a read error. The rearrangement links TRBV6-2 or TRBV6-3 to TRBJ1-6, with 7 positions matching TRBD1. The CDR3 is made up of 17 amino acids. Per the germline V gene, CDR1 is MNHEY and CDR2 is SVGEGT. In nucleotides, the CDR3 is TGTGCCAACAGTTACAGTTGGAAGAGGGGGCGTAATTCACCCCTCCACTTT. Translation gives CANSYSWKRGRNSPLHF.

The chain has TRBV10-1 and TRBJ1-6; 9 bases line up with TRBD1. CDR3 size: 15 residues. CDR1 is WNHNN and CDR2 is SYGVQD in the germline V gene (reference sequence). V was pared by 0 bases and J by 7 bases, with 1 base of the junction left unmatched. The DNA of the CDR3 is TGCGCCAGCAGTGAGTCGGGGACAGGGAATTCACCCCTCCACTTT. Protein product: CASSESGTGNSPLHF.

This clone was observed a single time. J is TRBJ1-6 and V is TRBV9; maybe TRBD1 (5 bases). Germline lookup yields CDR1 SGDLS and CDR2 YYNGEE. The CDR3 loop spans 18 amino acids. With 2 bases removed from V and 0 bases from J, the gap between germline ends came to 15 bases. This CDR3 is CASSVYPGGGSYNSPLHF. The CDR3 DNA is TGTGCCAGCAGCGTTTACCCCGGGGGAGGCTCCTATAATTCACCCCTCCACTTT.

V usage is TRBV7-3 and J usage is TRBJ1-3; D not resolved. Between the trimmed V and J ends, which lost 4 bases and 2 bases, there was a span of 9 bases. This CDR3 is built from 14 residues. The V gene's germline CDR1 is SGHTA and CDR2 FQGTGA. The CDR3 loop reads CASSSTAAGNTIYF. CDR3 in DNA: TGTGCCAGCAGCTCTACAGCAGCTGGAAACACCATATATTTT.

The genes are TRBV7-2 and TRBJ1-2, with a weak D call TRBD1 (6 bases). Trimming shortened V by 3 bases and J by 6 bases, and 17 bases separated the two germline ends. The germline V gene has CDR1 SGHTA and CDR2 FQGNSA. The CDR3 length is 15 residues. CDR3 coding DNA: TGTGCCAGCAGCTTCCGGGACACCTTTTTGGATGGCTACACCTTC. Translating it yields CASSFRDTFLDGYTF.

This CDR3 is CASSLIPNGETQYF. The CDR3 DNA follows: TGTGCCAGCAGCTTAATTCCTAACGGGGAGACCCAGTACTTC. V usage is TRBV7-3 and J usage is TRBJ2-5; D gene uncertain. The CDR3 totals 14 residues. Trimming stripped 1 base from V and 5 bases from J, with 11 bases between. The germline gives CDR1 SGHTA, CDR2 FQGTGA.

This clone was seen a handful of times. The chain employs TRBV29-1 and TRBJ2-1; 12 bases line up with TRBD2. From germline, CDR1 is SQVTM and CDR2 ANQGSEA. J gave up 4 bases and V 2 bases, and 9 bases lay outside the gene matches. This CDR3 has 17 amino acids. The CDR3 reads CSVELAGGFFEYNEQFF. The CDR3 nucleotides read TGCAGCGTTGAACTAGCGGGGGGGTTTTTCGAATACAATGAGCAGTTCTTC.

Only a few counts were recorded for this clone. The chain carries TRBV7-2 and TRBJ2-7, with 8 bases that match TRBD1. The V gene's germline CDR1 is SGHTA and CDR2 FQGNSA. The length of the CDR3 is 14 residues. J lost 4 bases, V lost 5 bases, and 7 bases had no gene match. The CDR3 sequence is CASSRTGRVYEQYF. The DNA of the CDR3 is TGTGCCAGCAGCCGGACAGGGAGAGTTTACGAGCAGTACTTC.